This T cell receptor (beta chain) was profiled in a study of T cell changes during pregnancy in multiple sclerosis. The assay was immunoSEQ multiplex PCR, and TCRdb's table has in-frame clones only and misses some. The table has more than 30,000 clones, about 89% seen once. Germline trimming cut 2 bases from V and 0 bases from J; bases unmatched to any gene: 2. CDR1 LGHNA and CDR2 YNFKEQ come from the germline V gene. The CDR3 contains 16 residues. This chain joins TRBV4-2 and TRBJ2-3; 10 bases fit TRBD2. The TCR originated in a female donor with multiple sclerosis, enrolled in a pregnancy study. Source: CD8+ T cells from peripheral blood mononuclear cells, taken in the second trimester of pregnancy. Here the CDR3 reads CASSQTTSGSTDTQYF. The CDR3, as DNA: TGTGCCAGCAGCCAAACGACTAGCGGGAGCACAGATACGCAGTATTTT.